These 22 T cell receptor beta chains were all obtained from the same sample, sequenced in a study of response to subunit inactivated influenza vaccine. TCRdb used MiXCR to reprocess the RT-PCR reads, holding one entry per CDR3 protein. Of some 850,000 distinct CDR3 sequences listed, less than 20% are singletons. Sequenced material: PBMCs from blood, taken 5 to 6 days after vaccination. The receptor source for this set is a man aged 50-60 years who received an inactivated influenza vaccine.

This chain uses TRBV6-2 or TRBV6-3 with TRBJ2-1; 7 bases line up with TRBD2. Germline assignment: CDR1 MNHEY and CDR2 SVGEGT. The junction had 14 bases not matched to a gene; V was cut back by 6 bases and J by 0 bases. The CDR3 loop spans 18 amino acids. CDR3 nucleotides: TGTGCCAGCAGACCCGGGGTAGCGGGCTATAGCTCCTACAATGAGCAGTTCTTC. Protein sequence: CASRPGVAGYSSYNEQFF.

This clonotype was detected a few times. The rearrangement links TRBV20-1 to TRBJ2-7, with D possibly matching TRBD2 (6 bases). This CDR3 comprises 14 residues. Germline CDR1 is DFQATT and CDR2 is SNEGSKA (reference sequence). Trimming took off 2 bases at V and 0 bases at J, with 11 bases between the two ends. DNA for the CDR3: TGCAGTGCTAGATGGGCTAGCGCCTCCTACGAGCAGTACTTC. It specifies CSARWASASYEQYF.

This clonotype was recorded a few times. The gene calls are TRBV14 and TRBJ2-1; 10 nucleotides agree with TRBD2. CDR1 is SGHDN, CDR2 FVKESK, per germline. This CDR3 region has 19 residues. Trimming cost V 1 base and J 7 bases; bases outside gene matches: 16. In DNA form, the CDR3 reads TGTGCCAGCAGCCAAGTACGTCCTAGCGGGGGACGTAAGGGGAATGAGCAGTTCTTC. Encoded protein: CASSQVRPSGGRKGNEQFF.

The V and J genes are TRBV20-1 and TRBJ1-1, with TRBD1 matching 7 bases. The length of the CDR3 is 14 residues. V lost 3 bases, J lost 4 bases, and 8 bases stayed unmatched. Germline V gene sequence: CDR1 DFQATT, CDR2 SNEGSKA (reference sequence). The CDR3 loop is CSASKTGTVTEAFF. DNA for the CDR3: TGCAGTGCTAGTAAGACAGGGACGGTCACTGAAGCTTTCTTT.

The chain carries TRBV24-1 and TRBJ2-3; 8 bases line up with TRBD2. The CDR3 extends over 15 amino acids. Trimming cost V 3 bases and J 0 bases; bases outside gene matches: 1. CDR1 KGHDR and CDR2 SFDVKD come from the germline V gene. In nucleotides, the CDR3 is TGTGCCACCAGTGATCCTAGCGGGAGCACAGATACGCAGTATTTT. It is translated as CATSDPSGSTDTQYF.

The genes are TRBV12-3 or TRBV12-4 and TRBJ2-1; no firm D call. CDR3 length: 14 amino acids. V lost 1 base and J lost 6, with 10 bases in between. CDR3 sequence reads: CASSLESRSNEQFF. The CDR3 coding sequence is TGTGCCAGCAGTTTAGAGTCTAGGTCCAATGAGCAGTTCTTC.

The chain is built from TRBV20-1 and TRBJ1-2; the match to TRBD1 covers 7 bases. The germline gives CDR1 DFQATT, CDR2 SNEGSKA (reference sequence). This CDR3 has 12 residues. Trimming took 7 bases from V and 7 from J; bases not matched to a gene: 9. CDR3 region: CSVLGQIPGYTF. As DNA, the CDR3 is TGCAGTGTACTGGGACAGATTCCTGGCTACACCTTC.

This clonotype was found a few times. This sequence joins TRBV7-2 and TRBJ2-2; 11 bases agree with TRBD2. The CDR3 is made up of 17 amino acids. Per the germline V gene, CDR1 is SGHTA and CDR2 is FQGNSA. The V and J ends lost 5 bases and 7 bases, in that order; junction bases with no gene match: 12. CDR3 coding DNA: TGTGCCAGCAGCCCCACGGGGTCTAGCGGGGGGTTCGGGGAGCTGTTTTTT. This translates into CASSPTGSSGGFGELFF.

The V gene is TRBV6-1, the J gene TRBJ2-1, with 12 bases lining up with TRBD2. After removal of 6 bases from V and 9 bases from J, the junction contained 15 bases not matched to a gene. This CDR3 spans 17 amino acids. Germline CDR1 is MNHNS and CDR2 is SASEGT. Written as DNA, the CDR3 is TGTGCCAGCAGCCCAAGGGGATGGACTAGCGGGGTCGGTGAGCAGTTCTTC. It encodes CASSPRGWTSGVGEQFF.

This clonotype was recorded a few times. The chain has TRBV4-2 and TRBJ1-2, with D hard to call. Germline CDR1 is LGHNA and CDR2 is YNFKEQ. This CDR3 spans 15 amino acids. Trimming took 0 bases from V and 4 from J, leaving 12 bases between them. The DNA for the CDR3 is TGTGCCAGCAGCCAAGATGGTCCGGGTGCCTATGGCTACACCTTC. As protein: CASSQDGPGAYGYTF.

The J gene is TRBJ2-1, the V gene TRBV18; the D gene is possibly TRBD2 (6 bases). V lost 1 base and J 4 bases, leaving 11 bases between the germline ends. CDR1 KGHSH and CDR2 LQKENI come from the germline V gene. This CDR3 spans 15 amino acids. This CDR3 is CASSPLEGSYNEQFF. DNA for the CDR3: TGTGCCAGCTCACCACTGGAGGGGTCGTACAATGAGCAGTTCTTC.

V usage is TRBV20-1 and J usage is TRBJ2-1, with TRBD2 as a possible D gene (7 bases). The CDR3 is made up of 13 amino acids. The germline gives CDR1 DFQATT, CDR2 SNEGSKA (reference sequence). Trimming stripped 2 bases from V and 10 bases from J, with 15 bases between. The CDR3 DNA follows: TGCAGTGCTAGACCGGGTGGGGGGGGCGAGCAGTTCTTC. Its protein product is CSARPGGGGEQFF.

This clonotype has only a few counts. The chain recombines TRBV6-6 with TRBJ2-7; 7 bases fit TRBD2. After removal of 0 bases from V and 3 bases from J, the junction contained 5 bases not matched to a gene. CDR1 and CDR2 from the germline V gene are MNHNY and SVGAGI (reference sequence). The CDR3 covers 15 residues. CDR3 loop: CASSYSASGYYEQYF. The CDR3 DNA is TGTGCCAGCAGTTACTCGGCTAGCGGCTACTACGAGCAGTACTTC.

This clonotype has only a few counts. CDR3 sequence reads: CATSDTGTSGQETQYF. DNA of the CDR3: TGTGCCACCAGTGACACCGGGACTAGCGGACAAGAGACCCAGTACTTC. This chain links TRBV24-1 with TRBJ2-5, with 11 bases identical to TRBD2. V lost 4 bases, J lost 2 bases, and 5 bases stayed unmatched. The CDR3 length is 16 residues. Germline CDR1 KGHDR, CDR2 SFDVKD.

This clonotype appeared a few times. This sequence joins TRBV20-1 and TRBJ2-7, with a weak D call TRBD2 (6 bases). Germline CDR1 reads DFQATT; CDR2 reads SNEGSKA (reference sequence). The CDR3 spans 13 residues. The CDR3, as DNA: TGCAGAGCTCGGGGGACCTCGACCTACGAGCAGTACTTC. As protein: CRARGTSTYEQYF.

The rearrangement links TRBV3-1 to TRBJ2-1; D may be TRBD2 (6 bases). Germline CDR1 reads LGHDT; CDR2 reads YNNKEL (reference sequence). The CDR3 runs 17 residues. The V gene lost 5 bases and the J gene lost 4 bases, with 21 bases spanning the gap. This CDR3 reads CASSSRIDGSGYNEQFF. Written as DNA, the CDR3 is TGTGCCAGCAGCTCCCGGATCGACGGGAGCGGGTACAATGAGCAGTTCTTC.

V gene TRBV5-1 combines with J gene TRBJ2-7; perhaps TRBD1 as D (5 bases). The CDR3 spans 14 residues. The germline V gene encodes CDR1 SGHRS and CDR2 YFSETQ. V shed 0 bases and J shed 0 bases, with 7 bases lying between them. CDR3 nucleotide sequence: TGCGCCAGCAGCTTGGGGACATACTCCTACGAGCAGTACTTC. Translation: CASSLGTYSYEQYF.

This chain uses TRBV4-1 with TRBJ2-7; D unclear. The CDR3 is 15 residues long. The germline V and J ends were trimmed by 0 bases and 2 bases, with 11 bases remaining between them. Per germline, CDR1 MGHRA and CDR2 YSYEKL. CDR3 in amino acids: CASSQEVSRTYEQYF. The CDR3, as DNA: TGCGCCAGCAGCCAAGAAGTTTCCAGGACCTACGAGCAGTACTTC.

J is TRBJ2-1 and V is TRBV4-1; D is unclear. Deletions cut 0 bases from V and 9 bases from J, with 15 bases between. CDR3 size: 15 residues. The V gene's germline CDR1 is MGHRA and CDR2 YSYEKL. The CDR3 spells CASSQEDRLPGEQFF. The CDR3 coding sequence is TGCGCCAGCAGCCAAGAGGATCGACTCCCGGGTGAGCAGTTCTTC.

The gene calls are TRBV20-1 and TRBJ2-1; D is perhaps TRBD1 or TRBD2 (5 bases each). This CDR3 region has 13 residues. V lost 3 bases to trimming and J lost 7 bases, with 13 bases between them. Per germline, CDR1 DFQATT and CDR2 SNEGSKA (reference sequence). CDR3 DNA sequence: TGCAGTGCTAGCCGGGACCAAGGGAATGAGCAGTTCTTC. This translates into CSASRDQGNEQFF.

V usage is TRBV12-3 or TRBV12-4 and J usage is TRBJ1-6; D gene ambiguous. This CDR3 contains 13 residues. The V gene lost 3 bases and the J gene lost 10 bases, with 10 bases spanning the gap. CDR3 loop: CASSFMEDSPLHF. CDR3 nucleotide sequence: TGTGCCAGCAGTTTTATGGAAGACTCACCCCTCCACTTT.

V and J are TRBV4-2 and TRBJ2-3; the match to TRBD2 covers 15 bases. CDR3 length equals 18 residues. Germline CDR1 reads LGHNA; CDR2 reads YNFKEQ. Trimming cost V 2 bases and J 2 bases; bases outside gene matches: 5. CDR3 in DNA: TGTGCCAGCAGCCAAAGTGGACTAGCGGGAGGGCCCACAGATACGCAGTATTTT. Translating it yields CASSQSGLAGGPTDTQYF.